A single sample is the source of the 20 T cell receptor beta chains below, sequenced in a study of blood T cell repertoires in COVID-19. Sequencing used immunoSEQ multiplex PCR; TCRdb keeps in-frame clones, though not all of them. The table lists some 99,000 clones, over 70% of them singletons, with 5.5% to 8.5% in the top ten. Sequenced: peripheral blood. The receptors shown here come from a woman aged 45-65 years with acute or convalescent COVID-19.

The table lists this clone with a count of one. The chain links TRBV6-6 to TRBJ1-1; tentative D call: TRBD1 (5 bases). This CDR3 region has 15 residues. Deletions cut 0 bases from V and 1 base from J, with 9 bases between. Per the germline V gene, CDR1 is MNHNY and CDR2 is SVGAGI (reference sequence). The CDR3 sequence: CASSYSAGGNTEAFF. CDR3 bases: TGTGCCAGCAGTTACTCAGCGGGGGGGAACACTGAAGCTTTCTTT.

The chain is built from TRBV6-5 and TRBJ1-3, with TRBD1 identical over 7 bases. Unmatched junction bases numbered 3, after V lost 6 bases and J lost 4 bases. Looked up from germline, CDR1 is MNHEY and CDR2 is SVGAGI. The CDR3 extends over 13 amino acids. The CDR3 spells CASRQQGGNTIYF. The CDR3 nucleotides are TGTGCCAGCAGGCAACAGGGGGGAAACACCATATATTTT.

The rearrangement joins TRBV6-2 or TRBV6-3 to TRBJ2-2; 7 nucleotides match TRBD2. Germline V gene lookup returns CDR1 MNHEY and CDR2 SVGEGT. The CDR3 contains 17 residues. Trimming cost V 4 bases and J 0 bases; bases outside gene matches: 8. CDR3 region: CASSSPPGGSNTGELFF. The CDR3 coding sequence is TGTGCCAGCAGTTCCCCGCCCGGGGGGTCGAACACCGGGGAGCTGTTTTTT.

The chain recombines TRBV4-1 with TRBJ2-3; 7 bases are shared with TRBD2. The CDR3 extends over 17 amino acids. The germline CDR1 and CDR2 sequences are MGHRA and YSYEKL. The V segment lost 0 bases and the J segment 4 bases; nucleotides outside the gene matches: 10. The CDR3 region has the DNA TGCGCCAGCAGCCAAGAAAGGGCGCGGGGGAGGGCAGATACGCAGTATTTT. It yields the protein CASSQERARGRADTQYF.

The chain employs TRBV18 and TRBJ2-6; D might be TRBD2 (6 bases). CDR3 length: 15 residues. The V end was cut by 3 bases, the J end by 0 bases, with 6 bases between. Germline V gene lookup returns CDR1 KGHSH and CDR2 LQKENI. The DNA for the CDR3 is TGTGCCAGCTCACCCGGGGGCTCTGGGGCCAACGTCCTGACTTTC. Amino acid sequence: CASSPGGSGANVLTF.

The rearrangement links TRBV6-6 to TRBJ1-2; D unclear. CDR1 MNHNY and CDR2 SVGAGI come from the germline V gene (reference sequence). V was cut by 4 bases and J by 3 bases, with 12 bases left in between. The CDR3 is 14 residues long. The CDR3 spells CASSSSDTDYGYTF. The DNA of the CDR3 is TGTGCCAGCAGTTCATCCGACACCGACTATGGCTACACCTTC.

This clone occurred once. CDR3: CASSQDTPRGGLTDTQYF. The CDR3 DNA reads as TGCGCCAGCAGCCAAGATACCCCCCGGGGGGGCCTGACAGATACGCAGTATTTT. The chain links TRBV4-1 to TRBJ2-3; 8 bases line up with TRBD2. CDR3 length equals 18 residues. Germline V CDR1 and CDR2: MGHRA, YSYEKL. V lost 0 bases and J lost 3; bases outside the gene matches: 11.

This chain links TRBV7-8 with TRBJ2-3; no firm D call. CDR3 length: 17 residues. Per germline, CDR1 SGHVS and CDR2 FQNEAQ. With 5 bases removed from V and 2 bases from J, the gap between germline ends came to 20 bases. For the CDR3, the DNA is TGTGCCAGCAGCCCCCTAGAGCCGATCGTACTCACAGATACGCAGTATTTT. This translates into CASSPLEPIVLTDTQYF.

A few counts support this clone. This rearrangement joins TRBV9 to TRBJ2-3; D might be TRBD1 (6 bases). The V end was cut by 1 base, the J end by 5 bases, with 14 bases between. The CDR3 covers 15 residues. Germline CDR1 and CDR2: SGDLS and YYNGEE. CDR3 amino acids: CASSVQGSGEDTQYF. CDR3 DNA sequence: TGTGCCAGCAGCGTACAGGGGTCTGGGGAAGATACGCAGTATTTT. The complete variable domain, with remaining parts taken from reference TRBV9 and TRBJ2-3, reads DSGVTQTPKHLITATGQRVTLRCSPRSGDLSVYWYQQSLDQGLQFLIQYYNGEERAKGNILERFSAQQFPDLHSELNLSSLELGDSALYFCASSVQGSGEDTQYFGPGTRLTVL.

The chain couples TRBV5-1 to TRBJ2-7, with D perhaps TRBD2 (5 bases). The germline CDR1 and CDR2 sequences are SGHRS and YFSETQ. V gave up 4 bases and J gave up 2 bases, with 13 bases separating them. The CDR3 has 14 residues. The CDR3 region is CASSPAGNPYEQYF. CDR3 DNA sequence: TGCGCCAGCAGCCCTGCCGGGAACCCCTACGAGCAGTACTTC.

This chain links TRBV6-4 with TRBJ1-5; the match to TRBD1 covers 8 bases. The germline CDR1 and CDR2 sequences are MRHNA and SNTAGT. CDR3 length equals 13 residues. V trimming: 8 bases; J trimming: 4 bases; junction bases outside the gene matches: 4. The CDR3 sequence: CASGTGGNQPQHF. Here the CDR3 DNA reads TGTGCCAGCGGGACAGGAGGGAATCAGCCCCAGCATTTT.

The J gene is TRBJ1-1, the V gene TRBV25-1; 9 nucleotides agree with TRBD1. The CDR3 spans 13 residues. Germline loops: CDR1 MGHDK, CDR2 SYGVNS. J lost 7 bases, V lost 4 bases, and 4 bases had no gene match. In DNA, the CDR3 is TGTGCCAGCAGTGCGACAGGGGGAGGTGAAGCTTTCTTT. As protein: CASSATGGGEAFF.

The chain uses TRBV14 and TRBJ2-3; D unclear. This CDR3 has 18 residues. Trimming left V 1 base short and J 0 bases short, with 17 bases between. Germline V gene data show CDR1 as SGHDN and CDR2 as FVKESK. DNA of the CDR3: TGTGCCAGCAGCCAAGGAACTTCGACACGGCCTAGCACAGATACGCAGTATTTT. This sequence encodes CASSQGTSTRPSTDTQYF.

The rearrangement links TRBV10-3 to TRBJ1-6; 7 bases are a match to TRBD1. Germline-derived CDR1 and CDR2 are ENHRY and SYGVKD. The V and J ends lost 4 bases and 7 bases, in that order; junction bases with no gene match: 1. The CDR3 extends over 13 amino acids. CDR3 bases: TGTGCCATCAGTGGACAGGGAAATTCACCCCTCCACTTT. Translation gives CAISGQGNSPLHF.

This clone was detected ten times or more. The CDR3 sequence: CASSYSVGMNTEAFF. CDR3 sequence (DNA): TGTGCCAGCAGTTACTCCGTCGGTATGAACACTGAAGCTTTCTTT. The V gene is TRBV6-5, the J gene TRBJ1-1; D is uncertain. The CDR3 runs 15 residues. V dropped 0 bases and J dropped 0 bases, with 8 bases sitting between them. Germline lookup yields CDR1 MNHEY and CDR2 SVGAGI.

The chain links TRBV6-5 to TRBJ1-1, with 7 bases fitting TRBD1. The V gene end was trimmed by 6 bases and the J gene end by 4 bases; junction bases not matched to a gene: 8. Germline V gene sequence: CDR1 MNHEY, CDR2 SVGAGI. This CDR3 comprises 14 residues. The CDR3 bases are TGTGCCAGCAGACTAGGAGGGGGCAGCACTGAAGCTTTCTTT. As protein: CASRLGGGSTEAFF.

The V and J genes are TRBV28 and TRBJ1-6, with TRBD1 matching 11 bases. V shed 8 bases and J 7 bases; nucleotides not matched to a gene: 4. This CDR3 has 14 residues. Germline CDR1 MDHEN, CDR2 SYDVKM. The CDR3 sequence: CASHRTGGNSPLHF. The CDR3 nucleotides are TGTGCCAGCCACCGGACAGGGGGCAATTCACCCCTCCACTTT.

In regard to this clone: One end of the junction is discordant with germline, which a read error may explain. J is TRBJ1-1 and V is TRBV18, with D maybe TRBD1 (6 bases). CDR3 length equals 14 residues. Germline V gene data show CDR1 as KGHSH and CDR2 as LQKENI. In nucleotides, the CDR3 is TGTGCCAGCTCACCGAACAGGGTGAAGACTGAAGCTTTCTTT. This sequence encodes CASSPNRVKTEAFF.

J is TRBJ2-7 and V is TRBV5-8, with D possibly TRBD2 on 6 matching bases. CDR3 length equals 15 residues. Trimming shortened V by 0 bases and J by 2 bases, and 12 bases separated the two germline ends. Per the germline V gene, CDR1 is SGHTS and CDR2 is YDEGEE. Here the CDR3 reads CASSLGGTGTYEQYF. The CDR3, as DNA: TGTGCCAGCAGCTTGGGCGGGACGGGTACCTACGAGCAGTACTTC.

The genes are TRBV4-1 and TRBJ1-6, with 7 bases aligning to TRBD1. The CDR3 covers 16 residues. From germline, CDR1 is MGHRA and CDR2 YSYEKL. J was trimmed by 6 bases and V by 1 base; bases with no gene match: 6. CDR3 loop: CASSQGGQSTNSPLHF. In DNA form, the CDR3 reads TGCGCCAGCAGCCAAGGGGGACAGAGCACTAATTCACCCCTCCACTTT.